The 25 T cell receptor beta chains reported below all come from one sample, sequenced in a study of T cells in Graves' hyperthyroidism and ophthalmopathy. The source material, RNA transcripts, was used to amplify TCR beta CDR3 regions. HTBI primers were used for first-round RT-PCR of the TCR CDR3. Each CDR3 protein gets one entry after TCRdb re-called the multiplex PCR reads with MiXCR. Counted here are hundreds of thousands of distinct CDR3 sequences, roughly 14% occurring once; the ten biggest clones make up roughly 14%. Sequenced input: blood. The receptor source for this set is a woman aged 18-29 years with Graves' hyperthyroidism.

This clonotype has ten or more counts. This chain connects TRBV20-1 to TRBJ1-2, with 9 bases matching TRBD1. CDR1 and CDR2 (germline): DFQATT, SNEGSKA (reference sequence). The CDR3 contains 14 residues. V lost 5 bases to trimming and J lost 7 bases; unmatched junction nucleotides: 11. The CDR3 loop is CSASHPGQGGGYTF. CDR3 DNA sequence: TGCAGTGCTTCCCACCCGGGACAGGGCGGTGGCTACACCTTC.

V is TRBV3-1 and J is TRBJ2-6, with TRBD1 matching over 9 bases. This CDR3 region has 18 residues. Losses at the gene ends were 1 base for V and 0 bases for J; bases not matched to a gene: 4. Germline CDR1 LGHDT, CDR2 YNNKEL (reference sequence). The CDR3 region has the DNA TGTGCCAGCAGCCAAGCCGGGACAGGGTACTCTGGGGCCAACGTCCTGACTTTC. Encoded protein: CASSQAGTGYSGANVLTF.

As for this clonotype: A read error may be the cause here, since a much bigger clone is one base away. The CDR3 ends on some other residue instead of the conserved phenylalanine or tryptophan, so this is likely a read error. In nucleotides, the CDR3 is TGTGCCAGCAGTTCCGGACCCACCCACGAGCAGTACCTC. The encoded protein is CASSSGPTHEQYL. This sequence joins TRBV27 and TRBJ2-7, with D hard to call. The CDR3 length is 13 residues. CDR1 MNHEY and CDR2 SMNVEV come from the germline V gene (reference sequence). V lost 4 bases, J lost 5 bases, and 12 bases lay in between.

This clonotype showed up many times. J is TRBJ2-1 and V is TRBV11-1, with unresolved D. CDR3 length: 14 residues. V lost 6 bases, J lost 0 bases, and 9 bases lay in between. In germline, CDR1 is SGHAT, CDR2 FQDESV (reference sequence). CDR3 sequence (DNA): TGTGCCAGCAGTCCCAGCAGCTCCTACAATGAGCAGTTCTTC. Residues: CASSPSSSYNEQFF.

The sample holds many counts of this clonotype. The chain is built from TRBV20-1 and TRBJ2-1, with a tentative D call TRBD1 (5 bases). Trimming removed 6 bases from V and 3 bases from J, with 15 bases in between. Germline CDR1 and CDR2: DFQATT and SNEGSKA (reference sequence). CDR3 length: 14 amino acids. This CDR3 reads CSAINRTRYNEQFF. The DNA for the CDR3 is TGCAGTGCCATCAATCGGACACGCTACAATGAGCAGTTCTTC.

This clonotype was counted many times. This chain connects TRBV9 to TRBJ2-7; D might be TRBD2 (6 bases). Trimming took 5 bases from V and 6 from J, leaving 15 bases between them. The CDR3 spans 13 residues. Germline-derived CDR1 and CDR2 are SGDLS and YYNGEE. The CDR3 spells CASSLKSGSEQYF. The CDR3 DNA reads TGTGCCAGCAGTCTCAAGAGCGGGTCCGAGCAGTACTTC. The full variable domain, with the rest looked up from reference TRBV9 and TRBJ2-7, is DSGVTQTPKHLITATGQRVTLRCSPRSGDLSVYWYQQSLDQGLQFLIQYYNGEERAKGNILERFSAQQFPDLHSELNLSSLELGDSALYFCASSLKSGSEQYFGPGTRLTVT.

The chain links TRBV27 to TRBJ2-4; D is unclear. Per germline, CDR1 MNHEY and CDR2 SMNVEV (reference sequence). The length of the CDR3 is 16 residues. V gave up 1 base and J gave up 1 base, with 11 bases separating them. The CDR3 protein is CASSLWPSRAKNIQYF. The CDR3 coding sequence is TGTGCCAGCAGTTTATGGCCTAGTAGGGCCAAAAACATTCAGTACTTC.

The sample holds a few counts of this clonotype. The V and J genes are TRBV15 and TRBJ1-1; 9 bases fit TRBD1. Germline V gives CDR1 LNHNV, CDR2 YYDKDF (reference sequence). The CDR3 consists of 14 residues. V was pared by 1 base and J by 9 bases, with 6 bases of the junction left unmatched. CDR3 sequence reads: CATSRAGTGSKAFF. For the CDR3, the DNA is TGTGCCACCAGCAGAGCCGGGACAGGGTCAAAAGCTTTCTTT.

This clonotype was observed many times. The chain links TRBV28 to TRBJ2-3, with no clear D. The CDR3 loop spans 11 amino acids. Trimming cost V 2 bases and J 11 bases, with 8 bases left between them. From germline, CDR1 is MDHEN and CDR2 SYDVKM. The CDR3 protein is CASSLKEEQYF. The CDR3 bases are TGTGCCAGCAGTTTAAAAGAGGAGCAGTATTTT.

J is TRBJ2-7 and V is TRBV19, with D possibly being TRBD1 (6 bases). The CDR3 length is 13 residues. Trimming removed 4 bases from V and 6 bases from J, with 13 bases in between. Germline CDR1 and CDR2: LNHDA and SQIVND (reference sequence). The DNA for the CDR3 is TGTGCCAGTAGTACCCCAGGGGTCACCGAGCAGTACTTC. Its protein is CASSTPGVTEQYF.

There are many counts of this clonotype. The genes are TRBV5-5 and TRBJ2-7; 8 nucleotides match TRBD2. The CDR3 runs 13 residues. Looked up from germline, CDR1 is SGHKS and CDR2 is YYEKEE (reference sequence). V lost 7 bases, J lost 3 bases, and 6 bases stayed unmatched. CDR3 protein: CASSTSANYEQYF. The CDR3 coding sequence is TGTGCCAGCTCGACTAGCGCCAACTACGAGCAGTACTTC.

This clonotype came up a few times. The chain joins TRBV27 to TRBJ1-2; D ambiguous. V was pared by 5 bases and J by 4 bases, with 17 bases between. The germline CDR1 and CDR2 sequences are MNHEY and SMNVEV (reference sequence). The CDR3 loop spans 15 amino acids. CDR3 DNA sequence: TGTGCCAGCAGTGGCCGGACGGACCCACTCTATGGCTACACCTTC. Amino acids: CASSGRTDPLYGYTF.

This clonotype was seen at least ten times. The V gene is TRBV2, the J gene TRBJ2-5, with 10 bases aligning to TRBD1. The CDR3 runs to 15 residues. The germline V gene encodes CDR1 SNHLY and CDR2 FYNNEI. The J segment lost 1 base and the V segment lost 3 bases, leaving 2 bases of the junction unmatched. CDR3 amino acids: CASSEGQGSQETQYF. DNA of the CDR3: TGTGCCAGCAGTGAGGGACAGGGGTCCCAAGAGACCCAGTACTTC.

In its sample, this clonotype was seen many times. The chain recombines TRBV7-2 with TRBJ2-3; the D gene is possibly TRBD1 (6 bases). The CDR3 contains 15 residues. In germline, CDR1 is SGHTA, CDR2 FQGNSA. The V end lost 5 bases, the J end lost 0 bases, and 12 bases lay between the germline ends. CDR3 in amino acids: CASSNRDLSTDTQYF. CDR3 coding DNA: TGTGCCAGCAGCAACAGGGACCTGAGCACAGATACGCAGTATTTT.

This clonotype was observed many times. V and J are TRBV20-1 and TRBJ2-5; TRBD2 agrees at 7 bases. Trimming cost V 5 bases and J 2 bases; bases outside gene matches: 5. CDR1 is DFQATT and CDR2 is SNEGSKA in the germline V gene (reference sequence). The CDR3 extends over 13 amino acids. CDR3 nucleotides: TGCAGTGCTGCGGGACTACATCAAGAGACCCAGTACTTC. It codes for CSAAGLHQETQYF.

The chain carries TRBV27 and TRBJ2-7, with TRBD1 identical over 7 bases. This CDR3 has 15 residues. Germline trimming cut 3 bases from V and 6 bases from J; bases unmatched to any gene: 11. CDR1 MNHEY and CDR2 SMNVEV come from the germline V gene (reference sequence). CDR3 sequence reads: CASSFSDRSLSEQYF. The CDR3 DNA is TGTGCCAGCAGTTTTTCGGACAGGTCCCTGTCCGAGCAGTACTTC.

This clonotype turned up a few times. This sequence joins TRBV4-1 and TRBJ1-2; no clear D. Looked up from germline, CDR1 is MGHRA and CDR2 is YSYEKL. The ends were cut back, 1 base at V and 0 bases at J, with 9 bases in the middle. This CDR3 has 15 residues. CDR3 region: CASSQGQPANYGYTF. CDR3 nucleotide sequence: TGCGCCAGCAGCCAAGGTCAGCCAGCTAACTATGGCTACACCTTC.

Many counts were recorded for this clonotype. The rearrangement uses TRBV20-1 and TRBJ2-5; a weak D match, TRBD2 (6 bases). V lost 6 bases to trimming and J lost 2 bases, with 13 bases between them. The CDR3 loop spans 13 amino acids. Germline V gene lookup returns CDR1 DFQATT and CDR2 SNEGSKA (reference sequence). The CDR3 region is CSAERTIQETQYF. The CDR3 nucleotides are TGCAGTGCCGAGCGGACTATACAAGAGACCCAGTACTTC.

This clonotype was seen more than once but under ten times. The chain carries TRBV6-1 and TRBJ1-6, with D unresolved. The CDR3 is 13 residues long. V shed 5 bases and J shed 8 bases, with 10 bases lying between them. Looked up from germline, CDR1 is MNHNS and CDR2 is SASEGT. This CDR3 is CASSQLDDSPLHF. DNA of the CDR3: TGTGCCAGCAGTCAGTTGGACGATTCACCCCTCCACTTT.

This clonotype appeared a few times. The rearrangement links TRBV20-1 to TRBJ2-7; possibly TRBD1 for D (5 bases). V was cut by 5 bases and J by 2 bases, with 10 bases left in between. CDR3 length: 12 amino acids. Per germline, CDR1 DFQATT and CDR2 SNEGSKA (reference sequence). The CDR3 sequence: CSAVTETYEQYF. CDR3 in DNA: TGCAGTGCTGTGACAGAAACCTACGAGCAGTACTTC.

This clonotype has at least ten counts. The V and J genes are TRBV11-2 and TRBJ1-1; the D gene is possibly TRBD1 (5 bases). CDR3 length: 14 amino acids. Between the trimmed V and J ends, which lost 4 bases and 4 bases, there was a span of 13 bases. Germline CDR1 and CDR2: SGHAT and FQNNGV. The CDR3 DNA follows: TGTGCCAGCAGCTCCCCCCGGGGCGCCACTGAAGCTTTCTTT. Translation: CASSSPRGATEAFF. Full variable domain (missing parts from reference TRBV11-2 and TRBJ1-1): EAGVAQSPRYKIIEKRQSVAFWCNPISGHATLYWYQQILGQGPKLLIQFQNNGVVDDSQLPKDRFSAERLKGVDSTLKIQPAKLEDSAVYLCASSSPRGATEAFFGQGTRLTVV.

There are a few counts of this clonotype. The genes are TRBV6-6 and TRBJ1-3; D might be TRBD1 (5 bases). Trimming shortened V by 0 bases and J by 2 bases, and 11 bases separated the two germline ends. Germline CDR1 reads MNHNY; CDR2 reads SVGAGI (reference sequence). The CDR3 consists of 16 residues. CDR3: CASSYSGGGTGNTIYF. The CDR3, as DNA: TGTGCCAGCAGTTACTCGGGGGGGGGAACTGGAAACACCATATATTTT.

This clonotype was seen more than once but under ten times. The gene calls are TRBV18 and TRBJ2-7; either TRBD1 or TRBD2 may supply D (5 bases each). Looked up from germline, CDR1 is KGHSH and CDR2 is LQKENI. This CDR3 contains 17 residues. Trimming removed 3 bases from V and 2 bases from J, with 20 bases in between. CDR3 coding DNA: TGTGCCAGCTCACCCCCATTTCGCCAGGGACCTACCTACGAGCAGTACTTC. This sequence encodes CASSPPFRQGPTYEQYF.

This clonotype was seen many times. The genes are TRBV5-1 and TRBJ2-3, with 11 nucleotides matching TRBD2. The V gene's germline CDR1 is SGHRS and CDR2 YFSETQ. This CDR3 spans 15 amino acids. With V trimmed by 3 bases and J by 3 bases, 3 bases remained unmatched. The DNA of the CDR3 is TGCGCCAGCAGCTCGGGACTAGCGGCTACAGATACGCAGTATTTT. Protein sequence: CASSSGLAATDTQYF.

The chain employs TRBV19 and TRBJ1-3; 7 bases fit TRBD1. CDR1 and CDR2 from the germline V gene are LNHDA and SQIVND (reference sequence). Germline trimming cut 5 bases from V and 5 bases from J; bases unmatched to any gene: 12. The CDR3 sequence is 16 residues long. Here the CDR3 reads CASSPPTGTARNTIYF. In DNA, the CDR3 is TGTGCCAGTAGTCCCCCCACCGGGACAGCTCGAAACACCATATATTTT.